This section outlines one TCR beta chain sequence together with its context. Antigen unknown. The record originates from a study of CD4 T cells in relation to SARS-CoV-2 and coronaviruses. Background on the study: ViraFEST: approximately nine-day antigen culture of PBMCs, then TCR beta CDR3 sequencing.

Before the COVID-19 pandemic, during about 2010-2018, CD4+ T cells were taken from unexposed donors. Isolation of CD4+ T cells took place after about eleven days in culture. Here immunoSEQ multiplex PCR was the method, and the copy in TCRdb shows in-frame clones only, minus some. The data show 15,000 to 20,000 clones, with around 73% seen just once and approximately 19% held by the top ten. This CDR3 region has 13 residues. Germline lookup yields CDR1 SGDLS and CDR2 YYNGEE. V was shortened by 0 bases and J by 7 bases, with 10 bases between the two germline ends. The specimen sequenced was CD4+ T cells from PBMCs, cultured in vitro. The rearrangement joins TRBV9 to TRBJ1-2; D remains unclear. The clonotype originates from a human donor in good health. The DNA for the CDR3 is TGTGCCAGCAGCGTAGGGGGATCAGGTGGCTACACCTTC. Translating it yields CASSVGGSGGYTF.